These T cell receptor beta chains were read from a single sample in a study of blood T cell repertoires in COVID-19. TCRdb's copy holds only in-frame clones and misses some; the assay was immunoSEQ multiplex PCR. Here the sample spans about 160,000 clones, about nine tenths being singletons. Sequenced material: peripheral blood. The receptors come from an older woman with active or convalescent COVID-19. Each CDR3 is given with its conserved first and last residue. D genes are given only for firm matches. Clone sizes are given selectively: once, few, many, or a class where the clone is expanded.

d_gene	abundance	v_gene	j_gene	CDR3nt	CDR3aa
TRBD1	NA	TRBV7-2	TRBJ2-7	TGTGCCAGCAGCTACGGACAGGGGACCTACGAGCAGTACTTC	CASSYGQGTYEQYF
TRBD2	once	TRBV27	TRBJ2-3	TGTGCCAGCAGGGGACTAGCGGGGGGGCCGTACGGAGATACGCAGTATTTT	CASRGLAGGPYGDTQYF
TRBD1	NA	TRBV24-1	TRBJ2-3	TGTGCCACCAGTGACCCGGGACAGGGGATCGCAGATACGCAGTATTTT	CATSDPGQGIADTQYF
TRBD1	once	TRBV6-2/TRBV6-3	TRBJ1-6	TGTGCCAGCAGTTACTTCGTTGACAGGGAGAATTCACCCCTCCACTTT	CASSYFVDRENSPLHF
NA	NA	TRBV6-1	TRBJ2-7	TGTGCCAGCAGTGAAGACGACAGGGACTTCGACGAGCAGTACTTC	CASSEDDRDFDEQYF
NA	NA	TRBV6-5	TRBJ2-2	TGTGCCAGCAGTTACCAGCGGATGAGCGGGGAGCTGTTTTTT	CASSYQRMSGELFF
TRBD1	NA	TRBV19	TRBJ2-7	TGTGCCAGTAGTATTCCGGACAGGGGTTACGAGCAGTACTTC	CASSIPDRGYEQYF
TRBD1	NA	TRBV10-1	TRBJ1-3	TGCGCCAGCAGTGAGTCTAAGGGCCAGACAGGGGATAGTTCCGGAAACACCATATATTTT	CASSESKGQTGDSSGNTIYF
NA	NA	TRBV6-6	TRBJ1-2	TGTGCCAGCAGTTATGATGGAGTTAATGGCTACACCTTC	CASSYDGVNGYTF
NA	NA	TRBV21-1	TRBJ2-7	TGTGCCAGCAGCAAAGGTTGCCAGGCCTACGAGCAGTACTTC	CASSKGCQAYEQYF
NA	NA	TRBV19	TRBJ2-1	TGTGCCAGCTCGGAGAATCAACCCGTGGGTAATGAGCAGTTCTTC	CASSENQPVGNEQFF
TRBD2	NA	TRBV7-3	TRBJ2-1	TGTGCCAGCAGCTTAACGGCGCTAGCGGGGGACAATGAGCAGTTCTTC	CASSLTALAGDNEQFF
NA	few	TRBV5-6	TRBJ1-2	TGTGCCAGCAGCGTGGACAGAGGCTACACCTTC	CASSVDRGYTF
NA	NA	TRBV6-2/TRBV6-3	TRBJ1-2	TGTGCCAGCAGCCAGGACACCGTGGGGGCGAATCGCTATGGCTACACCTTC	CASSQDTVGANRYGYTF
NA	NA	TRBV12-5	TRBJ1-5	TGTGCTAGTGGACCAGGGTACAATCAGCCCCAGCATTTT	CASGPGYNQPQHF
NA	NA	TRBV5-1	TRBJ1-3	TGCGCCAGCAGATATACAGGCGATGGAAACACCATATATTTT	CASRYTGDGNTIYF
TRBD1	NA	TRBV18	TRBJ1-4	TGTGCCAGCTCACTTGACAGGGTTAAAGCGGGCGAAAAACTGTTTTTT	CASSLDRVKAGEKLFF
TRBD2	NA	TRBV10-3	TRBJ2-1	TGTGCGCACGGGGCTAGCGGGGTAACCAATGAGCAGTTCTTC	CAHGASGVTNEQFF
NA	NA	TRBV7-2	TRBJ2-7	TGTGCCAGCAGCTTAGCCGTGACAAGTACCTACGAGCAGTACTTC	CASSLAVTSTYEQYF
TRBD1	once	TRBV27	TRBJ2-1	TGTGCCAGCAGTCTCGGGACAGGGTACAATGAGCAGTTCTTC	CASSLGTGYNEQFF
NA	NA	TRBV3-1/TRBV3-2	TRBJ1-1	TGTGCCAGCAGCCAAGGACAGGCGGGGAACACTGAAGCTTTCTTT	CASSQGQAGNTEAFF
TRBD1	NA	TRBV2	TRBJ1-2	TGTGCCAGCAGTGGGATCAGGGGGTTATTGGAAGGCTACACCTTC	CASSGIRGLLEGYTF
TRBD2	NA	TRBV3-1/TRBV3-2	TRBJ2-3	TGTGCCAGCAGCCAAGGGGCGCGGGGGGGTTCGGCAGATACGCAGTATTTT	CASSQGARGGSADTQYF
NA	NA	TRBV18	TRBJ2-2	TGTGCCAGCTCACCAGACAGCGGGGAGCTGTTTTTT	CASSPDSGELFF
NA	NA	TRBV2	TRBJ2-2	TGTGCCAGCAGGGACGACGGCTACGGGGTAGGCACCGGGGAGCTGTTTTTT	CASRDDGYGVGTGELFF
TRBD1	NA	TRBV7-9	TRBJ2-6	TGTGCCAGCAGTCGACAGGGGGTGGACTCTGGGGCCAACGTCCTGACTTTC	CASSRQGVDSGANVLTF
NA	NA	TRBV7-2	TRBJ1-4	TGTGCCAGCAGCCCACAGGGCTCGGCTGAAAAACTGTTTTTT	CASSPQGSAEKLFF
NA	NA	TRBV6-4	TRBJ1-3	TGTGCCAGCAGTGACGGTTTGAGGACAGCCGGAAACACCATATATTTT	CASSDGLRTAGNTIYF
TRBD1	NA	TRBV25-1	TRBJ2-1	TGTGCCAGCAGTGGTCAATCGGGGACAGGGGCCTACAATGAGCAGTTCTTC	CASSGQSGTGAYNEQFF
NA	NA	TRBV20-1	TRBJ1-1	TGCAGTGCCCCTGATGGCTCTGAAGCTTTCTTT	CSAPDGSEAFF
TRBD1	NA	TRBV7-8	TRBJ1-1	TGTGCCAGCAGCTATAGAATCCGGGACAGGGGTACCGAAGCTTTCTTT	CASSYRIRDRGTEAFF
NA	NA	TRBV5-5	TRBJ2-2	TGTGCCAGCAGCTTGACAGGTCGCACCGGGGAGCTGTTTTTT	CASSLTGRTGELFF
NA	NA	TRBV3-1/TRBV3-2	TRBJ2-6	TGTGCCAGCAGCCACGACAGCTCTGGGGCCAACGTCCTGACTTTC	CASSHDSSGANVLTF
TRBD1	NA	TRBV6-5	TRBJ1-5	TGTGCCACCGGGACAGGGAGTAAGCCCCAGCATTTT	CATGTGSKPQHF
NA	NA	TRBV4-3	TRBJ1-1	TGCGCCAGCAGCCAAGATCGATTGAGGGACACTGAAGCTTTCTTT	CASSQDRLRDTEAFF
NA	NA	TRBV7-9	TRBJ1-1	TGTGCCAGCAGCCCAAGGGGGGGTCTGAACACTGAAGCTTTCTTT	CASSPRGGLNTEAFF
NA	NA	TRBV6-5	TRBJ2-2	TGTGCCAGCAGTTACTCGGGGGCGGAGGGGGAGCTGTTTTTT	CASSYSGAEGELFF
NA	NA	TRBV5-1	TRBJ1-1	TGCGCCAGCAGACCTACAGAGAACACTGAAGCTTTCTTT	CASRPTENTEAFF
NA	NA	TRBV6-1	TRBJ2-1	TGTGCCAGCAGTGAAGCGGCGGTATCCTACAATGAGCAGTTCTTC	CASSEAAVSYNEQFF
NA	NA	TRBV12-3/TRBV12-4	TRBJ2-5	TGTGCCACCGGAAGGGGTTCGCAAGAGACCCAGTACTTC	CATGRGSQETQYF
TRBD1	NA	TRBV18	TRBJ2-1	TGTGCCAGCTCACCAGGGACAGGAGTGATGAATGAGCAGTTCTTC	CASSPGTGVMNEQFF
NA	few	TRBV3-1/TRBV3-2	TRBJ1-1	TGTGCCAGCAGCCAATCCCTGACAGGGAACACTGAAGCTTTCTTT	CASSQSLTGNTEAFF
NA	NA	TRBV3-1/TRBV3-2	TRBJ2-5	TGTGCCAGCAGCCAAGTCCCGGAGGGGGGGGAGACCCAGTACTTC	CASSQVPEGGETQYF
TRBD1	NA	TRBV7-2	TRBJ1-6	TGTGCCAGCAGCTTAGGTTGGGACAGTAATTCACCCCTCCACTTT	CASSLGWDSNSPLHF